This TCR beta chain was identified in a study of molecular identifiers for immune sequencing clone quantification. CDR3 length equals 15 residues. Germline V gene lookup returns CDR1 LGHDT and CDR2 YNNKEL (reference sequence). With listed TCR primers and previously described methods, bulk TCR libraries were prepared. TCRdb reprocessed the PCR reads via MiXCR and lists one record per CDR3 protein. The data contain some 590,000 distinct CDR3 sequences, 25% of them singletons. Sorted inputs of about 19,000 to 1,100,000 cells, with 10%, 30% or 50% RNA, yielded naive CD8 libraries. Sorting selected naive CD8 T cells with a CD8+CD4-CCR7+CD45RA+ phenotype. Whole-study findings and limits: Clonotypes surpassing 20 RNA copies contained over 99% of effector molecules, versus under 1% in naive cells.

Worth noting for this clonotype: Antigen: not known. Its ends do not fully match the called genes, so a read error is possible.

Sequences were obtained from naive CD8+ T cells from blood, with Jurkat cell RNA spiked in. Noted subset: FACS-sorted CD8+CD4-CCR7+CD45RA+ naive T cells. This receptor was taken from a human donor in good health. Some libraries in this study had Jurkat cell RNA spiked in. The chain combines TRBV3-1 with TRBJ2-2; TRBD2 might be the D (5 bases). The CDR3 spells CASSPFRLLDGELLF. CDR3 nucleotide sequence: TGTGCCAGCAGCCCGTTCAGGCTCCTTGACGGGGAGCTGCTTTTT.